Only a few counts were recorded for the clone carrying this TCR beta chain. Antigen unknown. This specimen comes from a study of cytomegalovirus exposure and HLA in healthy donors. Study findings and constraints: What TCR beta sequences reportedly achieved was accurate prediction of HLA-A and HLA-B alleles in most subjects.

Germline CDR1 and CDR2: MNHEY and SVGAGI. This CDR3 is 15 amino acids long. The V segment lost 5 bases and the J segment 2 bases; nucleotides outside the gene matches: 7. PCR was performed using 60 Vbeta and 13 Jbeta primers. Using immunoSEQ multiplex PCR, the repertoire was profiled, and TCRdb retains in-frame clones only, with some absent. Of 150,000 or so clones in the sample, approximately 82% were seen once. The sequence came from a male donor in good health and CMV-seronegative. This chain connects TRBV6-5 to TRBJ2-7, with 9 bases that match TRBD1. The source material was PBMCs. The CDR3 coding sequence is TGTGCCAGCAGTACGGGGGGACAGGGTGCCTACGAGCAGTACTTC. As protein: CASSTGGQGAYEQYF.